The 4 T cell receptor beta chains in this list originate from one sample, sequenced in a study of blood T cell repertoires in COVID-19 (dated by TCRdb to 2018 to 2021). Library method: the immunoSEQ multiplex PCR assay. TCRdb's version of the immuneACCESS table is confined to in-frame rearrangements and falls short of the full clone set. An unresolved V gene accounts for under half of the shortfall where checked; the remainder is of unknown origin. The sample includes more than 350,000 clones, with about 88% observed a single time. 1.4% to 1.5% of the sample comes from the top ten. The specimen sequenced was PBMCs or T cells enriched from blood (not recorded which). The receptor set was obtained from a woman between 18 and 29 years old who had been exposed to COVID-19.

The gene calls are TRBV7-9 and TRBJ1-2, with a possible D match to TRBD1 (5 bases). CDR1 SEHNR and CDR2 FQNEAQ come from the germline V gene (reference sequence). The CDR3 contains 14 residues. The germline V and J ends were trimmed by 5 bases and 6 bases, with 16 bases remaining between them. CDR3: CASSPRRGGDGYTF. The CDR3 nucleotides read TGTGCCAGCAGCCCCCGGCGGGGGGGAGATGGCTACACCTTC.

V is TRBV7-8 and J is TRBJ1-6; D perhaps matches TRBD1 (5 bases). The V end was cut by 2 bases, the J end by 6 bases, with 14 bases between. This CDR3 has 16 residues. Germline V gene data show CDR1 as SGHVS and CDR2 as FQNEAQ. For the CDR3, the DNA is TGTGCCAGCAGCTTAATGGGGCGGTTTATTAATTCACCCCTCCACTTT. Its protein product is CASSLMGRFINSPLHF.

This chain links TRBV11-2 with TRBJ2-1; no clear D. The CDR3 has 13 residues. The V gene's germline CDR1 is SGHAT and CDR2 FQNNGV. V gave up 4 bases and J gave up 6 bases, with 10 bases separating them. The CDR3 reads CASSSRQSNEQFF. The CDR3 DNA reads TGTGCCAGCAGCTCGCGACAAAGCAATGAGCAGTTCTTC.

The chain employs TRBV10-2 and TRBJ2-7; TRBD2 aligns across 11 bases. The CDR3 runs to 16 residues. V was clipped by 6 bases and J by 6 bases; unmatched bases: 13. Germline CDR1 and CDR2: WSHSY and SAAADI. DNA for the CDR3: TGCGCCAGCAGAGGACTGACAACTAGCGGGAGAGCCGAGCAGTACTTC. Translating gives CASRGLTTSGRAEQYF.